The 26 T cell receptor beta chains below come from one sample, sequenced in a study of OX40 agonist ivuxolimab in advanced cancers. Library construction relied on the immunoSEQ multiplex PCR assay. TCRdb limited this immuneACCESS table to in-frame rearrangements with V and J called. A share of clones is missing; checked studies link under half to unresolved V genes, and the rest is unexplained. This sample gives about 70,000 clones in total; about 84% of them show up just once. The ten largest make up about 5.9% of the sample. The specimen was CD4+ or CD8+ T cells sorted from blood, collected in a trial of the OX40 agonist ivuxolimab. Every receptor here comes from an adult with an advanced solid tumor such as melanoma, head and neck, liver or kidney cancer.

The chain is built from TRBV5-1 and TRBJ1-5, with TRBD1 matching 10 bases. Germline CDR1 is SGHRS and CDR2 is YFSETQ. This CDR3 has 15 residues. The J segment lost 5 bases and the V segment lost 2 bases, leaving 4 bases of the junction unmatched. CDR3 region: CASSFGTGDHQPQHF. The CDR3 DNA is TGCGCCAGCAGCTTCGGGACAGGGGACCATCAGCCCCAGCATTTT.

DNA of the CDR3: TGTGCCAGCAGCCAAGAGTCCCTGGGACTAGCGGGAGGCAATGAGCAGTTCTTC. Translating it yields CASSQESLGLAGGNEQFF. This rearrangement joins TRBV4-2 to TRBJ2-1, with 15 bases aligning to TRBD2. This CDR3 contains 18 residues. The germline V gene has CDR1 LGHNA and CDR2 YNFKEQ. V lost 0 bases, J lost 6 bases, and 6 bases stayed unmatched.

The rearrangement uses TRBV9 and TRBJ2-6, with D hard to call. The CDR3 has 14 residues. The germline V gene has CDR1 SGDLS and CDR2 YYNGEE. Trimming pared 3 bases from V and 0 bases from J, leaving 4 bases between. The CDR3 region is CASSADSGANVLTF. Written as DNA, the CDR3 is TGTGCCAGCAGCGCGGACTCTGGGGCCAACGTCCTGACTTTC.

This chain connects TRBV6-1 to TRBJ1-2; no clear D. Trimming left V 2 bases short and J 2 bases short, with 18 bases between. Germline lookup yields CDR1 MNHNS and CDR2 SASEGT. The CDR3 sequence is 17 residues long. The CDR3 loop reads CASSENVYWLVNYGYTF. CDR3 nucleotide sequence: TGTGCCAGCAGTGAAAACGTCTACTGGTTAGTCAACTATGGCTACACCTTC.

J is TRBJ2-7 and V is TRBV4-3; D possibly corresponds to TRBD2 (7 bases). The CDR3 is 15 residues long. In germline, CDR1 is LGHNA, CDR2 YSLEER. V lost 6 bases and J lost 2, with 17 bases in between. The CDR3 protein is CASRKTNGGPYEQYF. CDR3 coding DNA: TGCGCCAGCAGAAAGACGAACGGGGGGCCCTACGAGCAGTACTTC.

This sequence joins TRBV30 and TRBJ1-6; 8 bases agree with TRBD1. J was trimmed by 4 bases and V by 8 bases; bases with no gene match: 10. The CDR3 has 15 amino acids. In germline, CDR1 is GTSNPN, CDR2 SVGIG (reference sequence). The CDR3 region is CAARDRSIYNSPLHF. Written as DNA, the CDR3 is TGTGCCGCCCGGGACAGGAGCATTTATAATTCACCCCTCCACTTT.

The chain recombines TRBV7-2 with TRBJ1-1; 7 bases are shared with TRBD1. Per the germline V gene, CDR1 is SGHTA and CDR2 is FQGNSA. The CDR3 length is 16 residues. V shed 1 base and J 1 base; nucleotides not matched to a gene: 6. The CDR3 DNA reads TGTGCCAGCAGCTTAGTAGGGGGCGCCGGGAACACTGAAGCTTTCTTT. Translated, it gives CASSLVGGAGNTEAFF.

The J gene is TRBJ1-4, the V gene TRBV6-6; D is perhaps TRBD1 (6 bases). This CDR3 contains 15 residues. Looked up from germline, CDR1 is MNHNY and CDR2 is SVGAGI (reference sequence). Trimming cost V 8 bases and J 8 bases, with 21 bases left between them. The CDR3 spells CASLNRDRGLEKLFF. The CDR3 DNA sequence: TGTGCCAGCCTAAACAGGGACCGCGGATTGGAAAAACTGTTTTTT.

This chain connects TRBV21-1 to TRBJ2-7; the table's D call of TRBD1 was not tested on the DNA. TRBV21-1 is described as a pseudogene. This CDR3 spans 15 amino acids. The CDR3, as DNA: TGTGCCAGCAGCTACTTCGAAGGGGTTACCTACGAGCAGTACTTC. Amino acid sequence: CASSYFEGVTYEQYF.

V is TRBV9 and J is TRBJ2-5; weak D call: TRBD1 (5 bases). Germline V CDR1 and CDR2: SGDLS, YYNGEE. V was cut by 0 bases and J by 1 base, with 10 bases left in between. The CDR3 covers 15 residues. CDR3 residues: CASSVDSRVQETQYF. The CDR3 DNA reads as TGTGCCAGCAGCGTAGATTCCAGGGTCCAAGAGACCCAGTACTTC.

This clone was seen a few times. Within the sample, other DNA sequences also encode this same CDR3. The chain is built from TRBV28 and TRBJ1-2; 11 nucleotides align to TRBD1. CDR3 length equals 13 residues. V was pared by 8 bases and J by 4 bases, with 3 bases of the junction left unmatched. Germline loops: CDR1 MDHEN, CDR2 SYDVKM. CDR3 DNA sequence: TGTGCCAGCTGGGACAGGGGGGCCTATGGCTACACCTTC. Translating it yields CASWDRGAYGYTF.

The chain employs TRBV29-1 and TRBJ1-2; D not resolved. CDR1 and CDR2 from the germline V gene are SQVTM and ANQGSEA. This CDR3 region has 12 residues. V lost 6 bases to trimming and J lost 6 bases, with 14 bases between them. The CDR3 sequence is CSVHEAGDGYTF. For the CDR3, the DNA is TGCAGCGTCCACGAAGCCGGAGATGGCTACACCTTC.

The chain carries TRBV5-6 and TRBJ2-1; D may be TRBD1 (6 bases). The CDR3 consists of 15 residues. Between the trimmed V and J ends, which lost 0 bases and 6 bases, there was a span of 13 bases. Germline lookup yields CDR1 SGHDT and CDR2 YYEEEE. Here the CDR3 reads CASSLDPGEPNEQFF. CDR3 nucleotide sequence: TGTGCCAGCAGCTTGGACCCAGGGGAACCCAATGAGCAGTTCTTC.

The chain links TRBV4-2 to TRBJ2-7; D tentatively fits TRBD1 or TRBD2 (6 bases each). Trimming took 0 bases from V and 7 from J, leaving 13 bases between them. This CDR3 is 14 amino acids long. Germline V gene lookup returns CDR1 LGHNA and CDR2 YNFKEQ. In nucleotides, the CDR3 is TGTGCCAGCAGCCAAGAGACGGGGGCAAGAGAGCAGTACTTC. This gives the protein CASSQETGAREQYF.

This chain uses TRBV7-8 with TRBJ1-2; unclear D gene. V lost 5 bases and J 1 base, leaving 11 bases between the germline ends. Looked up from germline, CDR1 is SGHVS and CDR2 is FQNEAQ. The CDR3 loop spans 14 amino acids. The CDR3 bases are TGTGCCAGCAGCGTTCTGGCCGGTAACTATGGCTACACCTTC. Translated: CASSVLAGNYGYTF.

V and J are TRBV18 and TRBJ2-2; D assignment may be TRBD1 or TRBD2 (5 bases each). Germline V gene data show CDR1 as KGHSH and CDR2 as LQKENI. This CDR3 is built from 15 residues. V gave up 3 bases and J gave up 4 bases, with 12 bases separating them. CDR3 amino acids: CASSPGTLGTGELFF. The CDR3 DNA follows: TGTGCCAGCTCACCCGGGACCCTGGGCACCGGGGAGCTGTTTTTT.

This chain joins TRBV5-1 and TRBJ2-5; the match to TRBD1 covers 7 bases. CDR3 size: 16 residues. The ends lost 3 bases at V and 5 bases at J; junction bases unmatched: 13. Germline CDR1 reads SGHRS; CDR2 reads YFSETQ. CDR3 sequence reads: CASSSRQGGGYETQYF. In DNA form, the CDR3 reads TGCGCCAGCAGCTCCAGACAGGGCGGAGGATATGAGACCCAGTACTTC.

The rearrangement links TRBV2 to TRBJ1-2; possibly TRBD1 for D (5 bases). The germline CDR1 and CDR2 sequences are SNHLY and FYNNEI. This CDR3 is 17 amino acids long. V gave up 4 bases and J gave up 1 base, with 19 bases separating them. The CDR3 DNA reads TGTGCCAGCAGTGCTGCGACAGCTAACGCATATAACTATGGCTACACCTTC. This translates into CASSAATANAYNYGYTF.

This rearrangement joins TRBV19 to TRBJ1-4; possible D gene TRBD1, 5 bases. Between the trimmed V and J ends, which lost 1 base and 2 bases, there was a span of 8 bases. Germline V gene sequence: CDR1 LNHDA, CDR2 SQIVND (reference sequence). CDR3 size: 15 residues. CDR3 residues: CASSIGTRTNEKLFF. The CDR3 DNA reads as TGTGCCAGTAGTATAGGGACACGGACTAATGAAAAACTGTTTTTT.

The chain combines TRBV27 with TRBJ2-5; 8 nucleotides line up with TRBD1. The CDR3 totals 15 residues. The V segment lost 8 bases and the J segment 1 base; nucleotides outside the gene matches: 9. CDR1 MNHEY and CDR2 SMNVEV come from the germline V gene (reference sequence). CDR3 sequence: CASATWDRIQETQYF. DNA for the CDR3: TGTGCCAGCGCGACCTGGGACAGGATCCAAGAGACCCAGTACTTC.

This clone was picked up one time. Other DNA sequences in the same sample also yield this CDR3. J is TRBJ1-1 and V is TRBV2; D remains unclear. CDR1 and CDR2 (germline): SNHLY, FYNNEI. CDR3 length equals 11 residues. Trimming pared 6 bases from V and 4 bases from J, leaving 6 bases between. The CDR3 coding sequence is TGTGCCAGCAGCGAGGCCACTGAAGCTTTCTTT. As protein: CASSEATEAFF.

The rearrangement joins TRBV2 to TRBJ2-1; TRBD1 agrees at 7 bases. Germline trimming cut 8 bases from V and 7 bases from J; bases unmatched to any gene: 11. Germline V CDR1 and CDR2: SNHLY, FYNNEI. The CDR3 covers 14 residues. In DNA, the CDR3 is TGTGCCAGCTTACGTAGGGGGCCAGCGAATGAGCAGTTCTTC. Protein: CASLRRGPANEQFF.

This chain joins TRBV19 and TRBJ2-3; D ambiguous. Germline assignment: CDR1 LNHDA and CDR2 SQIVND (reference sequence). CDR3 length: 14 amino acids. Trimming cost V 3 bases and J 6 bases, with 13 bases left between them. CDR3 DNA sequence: TGTGCCAGTAGTATTAGTATCCTCGGGGATACGCAGTATTTT. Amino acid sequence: CASSISILGDTQYF.

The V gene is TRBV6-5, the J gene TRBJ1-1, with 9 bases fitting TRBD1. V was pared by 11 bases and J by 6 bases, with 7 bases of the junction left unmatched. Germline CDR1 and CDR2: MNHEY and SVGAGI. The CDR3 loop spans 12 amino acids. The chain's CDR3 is CAVQGASAEAFF. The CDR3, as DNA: TGTGCCGTACAGGGGGCGAGTGCTGAAGCTTTCTTT.

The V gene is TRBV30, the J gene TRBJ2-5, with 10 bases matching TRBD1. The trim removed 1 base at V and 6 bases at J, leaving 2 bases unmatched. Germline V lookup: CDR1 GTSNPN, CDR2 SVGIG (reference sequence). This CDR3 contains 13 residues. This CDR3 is CAWSAGQGKTQYF. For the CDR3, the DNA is TGTGCCTGGAGTGCGGGACAGGGGAAGACCCAGTACTTC.

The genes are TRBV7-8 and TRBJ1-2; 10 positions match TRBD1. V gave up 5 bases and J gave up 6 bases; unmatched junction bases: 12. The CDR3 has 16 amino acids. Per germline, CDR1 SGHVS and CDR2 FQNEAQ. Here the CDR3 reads CASSQYRGTGAHGYTF. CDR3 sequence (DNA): TGTGCCAGCAGCCAATACAGAGGGACAGGGGCCCATGGCTACACCTTC. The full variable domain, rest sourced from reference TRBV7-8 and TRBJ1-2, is GAGVSQSPRYKVAKRGQDVALRCDPISGHVSLFWYQQALGQGPEFLTYFQNEAQLDKSGLPSDRFFAERPEGSVSTLKIQRTQQEDSAVYLCASSQYRGTGAHGYTFGSGTRLTVV.